One sample yielded the 29 T cell receptor beta chains listed below, sequenced in a study of blood T cells in healthy people across ages. Sample-barcoded 5' priming and a J-beta primer mix drove a second PCR of roughly 6 to 12 cycles. TCRdb independently ran MiXCR on the 5' RACE reads; one entry per CDR3 protein. The repertoire holds some 700,000 distinct CDR3 sequences, with roughly 41% as singletons. Material: blood. These receptors were obtained from a woman between 55 and 75 years old in good health.

V usage is TRBV20-1 and J usage is TRBJ1-1; a weak D match, TRBD1 (5 bases). In germline, CDR1 is DFQATT, CDR2 SNEGSKA (reference sequence). The CDR3 runs to 15 residues. V was trimmed by 0 bases and J by 11 bases, leaving 22 bases between them. CDR3 nucleotide sequence: TGCAGTGCTAGAGATCCCCTACAGGACTACCCAAGGGCTTTCTTT. The encoded protein is CSARDPLQDYPRAFF.

This clonotype was seen a few times. This rearrangement joins TRBV18 to TRBJ1-2, with a possible D match to TRBD1 (5 bases). CDR3 length: 15 amino acids. The V end was cut by 3 bases, the J end by 4 bases, with 15 bases between. The V gene's germline CDR1 is KGHSH and CDR2 LQKENI. CDR3 sequence: CASSPSLGDPYGYTF. In DNA form, the CDR3 reads TGTGCCAGCTCACCTTCACTGGGGGACCCCTATGGCTACACCTTC.

The gene calls are TRBV10-3 and TRBJ2-5, with 8 bases fitting TRBD1. TRBJ2-7 explains the end of the DNA better; the J call may be wrong. The length of the CDR3 is 18 residues. Germline CDR1 reads ENHRY; CDR2 reads SYGVKD. CDR3 protein: CAIKRRQGNPEDAYEQYF. In nucleotides, the CDR3 is TGTGCCATCAAACGGAGACAGGGGAACCCTGAGGACGCCTACGAGCAGTACTTC.

The chain employs TRBV2 and TRBJ1-5; weak D call: TRBD1 (5 bases). CDR3 size: 15 residues. Trimming left V 6 bases short and J 2 bases short, with 14 bases between. Germline-derived CDR1 and CDR2 are SNHLY and FYNNEI. CDR3 region: CASSDDSLGNQPQHF. CDR3 nucleotide sequence: TGTGCCAGCAGCGATGACAGTCTGGGCAATCAGCCCCAGCATTTT.

This clonotype appeared a few times. V and J are TRBV3-1 and TRBJ2-3; maybe TRBD2 (5 bases). Germline V gene lookup returns CDR1 LGHDT and CDR2 YNNKEL (reference sequence). This CDR3 region has 18 residues. The V and J ends lost 1 base and 3 bases respectively, with 20 bases between them. In DNA, the CDR3 is TGTGCCAGCAGCCAAGGACTCCCCTTACTAGACCCTACAGATACGCAGTATTTT. This codes for CASSQGLPLLDPTDTQYF.

This clonotype has more than one count but fewer than ten. The chain has TRBV28 and TRBJ2-6; D possibly corresponds to TRBD2 (5 bases). Germline V gene sequence: CDR1 MDHEN, CDR2 SYDVKM. V dropped 3 bases and J dropped 0 bases, with 12 bases sitting between them. This CDR3 spans 17 amino acids. CDR3 residues: CASSLEAGFSGANVLTF. The DNA for the CDR3 is TGTGCCAGCAGTTTGGAGGCAGGTTTCTCTGGGGCCAACGTCCTGACTTTC.

In its sample, this clonotype was seen many times. J is TRBJ2-4 and V is TRBV29-1; a possible D gene is TRBD2 (5 bases). This CDR3 spans 13 amino acids. Germline loops: CDR1 SQVTM, CDR2 ANQGSEA. V lost 5 bases to trimming and J lost 2 bases, with 10 bases between them. The CDR3 bases are TGCAGCGTTTTCGGGGAGCCCAAAAACATTCAGTACTTC. It translates to CSVFGEPKNIQYF.

This clonotype was counted at least ten times. The J gene is TRBJ2-7, the V gene TRBV25-1; D not certain. CDR1 is MGHDK and CDR2 is SYGVNS in the germline V gene. The CDR3 is made up of 10 amino acids. Trimming left V 8 bases short and J 3 bases short, with 5 bases between. The CDR3 nucleotides are TGTGCCAGCGGGCACTACGAGCAGTACTTC. Protein sequence: CASGHYEQYF.

The chain joins TRBV11-3 to TRBJ2-5; perhaps TRBD1 as D (5 bases). The DNA matches TRBJ2-7 better at its end, which makes the J call doubtful. The length of the CDR3 is 13 residues. Germline-derived CDR1 and CDR2 are SGHNT and YENEEA. The CDR3 DNA sequence: TGTGCCAGCAGCTCCGATTGGGGCGACGAGCAGTACTTC. The encoded protein is CASSSDWGDEQYF.

This clonotype has more than one count but fewer than ten. The chain couples TRBV10-3 to TRBJ2-5; 13 bases line up with TRBD2. The CDR3 has 15 residues. V lost 4 bases, J lost 4 bases, and 3 bases stayed unmatched. CDR1 ENHRY and CDR2 SYGVKD come from the germline V gene. The CDR3 DNA is TGTGCCATCAGTGCCCGACTAGCGGGGGGAGAGACCCAGTACTTC. Its translation: CAISARLAGGETQYF.

The gene calls are TRBV12-5 and TRBJ2-1; possibly TRBD1 for D (5 bases). This CDR3 contains 17 residues. Trimming took off 0 bases at V and 4 bases at J, with 16 bases between the two ends. Per germline, CDR1 LGHNT and CDR2 FRNRAP. The CDR3 region is CASGLVIDRTFYNEQFF. CDR3 nucleotide sequence: TGTGCTAGTGGTTTGGTAATAGACAGAACTTTTTACAATGAGCAGTTCTTC.

The sample holds a few counts of this clonotype. The gene calls are TRBV4-3 and TRBJ2-7; D uncertain. Germline V gives CDR1 LGHNA, CDR2 YSLEER. Trimming removed 0 bases from V and 7 bases from J, with 16 bases in between. The CDR3 contains 15 residues. CDR3 DNA sequence: TGCGCCAGCAGCCAAGATCGCTCCCCTCGCCGTGAGCAGTACTTC. Amino acid sequence: CASSQDRSPRREQYF.

This clonotype was recorded a few times. The chain joins TRBV13 to TRBJ2-1; TRBD2 might be the D (5 bases). The V end was cut by 10 bases, the J end by 0 bases, with 16 bases between. Germline V gene data show CDR1 as PRHDT and CDR2 as FYEKMQ (reference sequence). The CDR3 loop spans 15 amino acids. The CDR3: CATPRGGSSYNEQFF. The CDR3, as DNA: TGTGCCACTCCCCGCGGTGGGAGCTCCTACAATGAGCAGTTCTTC.

This clonotype occurred a few times. The chain combines TRBV7-9 with TRBJ2-5; 7 nucleotides agree with TRBD2. From germline, CDR1 is SEHNR and CDR2 FQNEAQ (reference sequence). The CDR3 loop spans 13 amino acids. The V segment lost 4 bases and the J segment 6 bases; nucleotides outside the gene matches: 5. In nucleotides, the CDR3 is TGTGCCAGCAGCTGGAGCGGGGAAAAGACCCAGTACTTC. It specifies CASSWSGEKTQYF.

This clonotype has ten or more counts. The CDR3 spells CSVSEGGAFQETQYF. The CDR3 DNA follows: TGCAGCGTTTCCGAGGGGGGGGCCTTCCAAGAGACCCAGTACTTC. The V call is TRBV29-1, the J call TRBJ2-5, with D perhaps TRBD2 (7 bases). This CDR3 comprises 15 residues. CDR1 and CDR2 (germline): SQVTM, ANQGSEA. Between the trimmed V and J ends, which lost 5 bases and 1 base, there was a span of 17 bases.

The rearrangement links TRBV6-2 or TRBV6-3 to TRBJ2-1; 7 positions match TRBD2. The J segment lost 7 bases and the V segment lost 7 bases, leaving 13 bases of the junction unmatched. The CDR3 consists of 15 residues. The germline V gene has CDR1 MNHEY and CDR2 SVGEGT. The CDR3 sequence: CASTPKRAGPNEQFF. The CDR3 bases are TGTGCCAGCACCCCCAAGAGAGCGGGACCTAATGAGCAGTTCTTC.

The chain joins TRBV5-1 to TRBJ2-1; 7 bases match TRBD1. CDR1 and CDR2 from the germline V gene are SGHRS and YFSETQ. CDR3 length equals 15 residues. J lost 1 base, V lost 1 base, and 2 bases had no gene match. The CDR3 reads CASSLTGESYNEQFF. CDR3 nucleotides: TGCGCCAGCAGCTTGACAGGGGAGTCCTACAATGAGCAGTTCTTC. Together with reference TRBV5-1 and TRBJ2-1, the CDR3 gives the full variable domain: KAGVTQTPRYLIKTRGQQVTLSCSPISGHRSVSWYQQTPGQGLQFLFEYFSETQRNKGNFPGRFSGRQFSNSRSEMNVSTLELGDSALYLCASSLTGESYNEQFFGPGTRLTVL.

This clonotype has more than one count but fewer than ten. The V and J genes are TRBV6-5 and TRBJ2-1; D gene ambiguous. CDR3 length: 15 amino acids. Germline V gene data show CDR1 as MNHEY and CDR2 as SVGAGI. The germline V and J ends were trimmed by 6 bases and 2 bases, with 14 bases remaining between them. The chain's CDR3 is CASSQTQPTYNEQFF. The DNA for the CDR3 is TGTGCCAGCAGCCAAACTCAACCGACCTACAATGAGCAGTTCTTC.

Only a few counts were recorded for this clonotype. The gene calls are TRBV27 and TRBJ2-3, with 9 bases aligning to TRBD1. V was clipped by 6 bases and J by 9 bases; unmatched bases: 10. This CDR3 has 14 residues. CDR1 is MNHEY, CDR2 SMNVEV, per germline (reference sequence). CDR3 in amino acids: CASSNRQGEETQYF. As DNA, the CDR3 is TGTGCCAGCAGCAACCGACAGGGGGAGGAGACGCAGTATTTT.

The V and J genes are TRBV10-3 and TRBJ2-7, with 7 bases matching TRBD2. V shed 7 bases, J shed 2 bases, and the junction held 2 bases outside the gene matches. From germline, CDR1 is ENHRY and CDR2 SYGVKD. CDR3 length: 12 amino acids. This chain's CDR3 is CAITGTTYEQYF. The CDR3 DNA sequence: TGTGCCATCACCGGGACTACCTACGAGCAGTACTTC.

The rearrangement joins TRBV14 to TRBJ2-6; possible D gene TRBD1, 6 bases. The CDR3 spans 19 residues. Trimming removed 3 bases from V and 0 bases from J, with 18 bases in between. Germline V lookup: CDR1 SGHDN, CDR2 FVKESK. CDR3 amino acids: CASSHSQGPSNSGANVLTF. CDR3 nucleotide sequence: TGTGCCAGCAGCCACTCTCAGGGGCCGTCCAACTCTGGGGCCAACGTCCTGACTTTC.

This clonotype was picked up a small number of times. V usage is TRBV15 and J usage is TRBJ2-3; D call uncertain. The CDR3 is 13 residues long. The V end lost 0 bases, the J end lost 4 bases, and 5 bases lay between the germline ends. Germline-derived CDR1 and CDR2 are LNHNV and YYDKDF (reference sequence). The CDR3 sequence is CATSRDPPDTQYF. CDR3 bases: TGTGCCACCAGCAGAGATCCCCCAGATACGCAGTATTTT. The entire variable domain, with the rest obtained from reference TRBV15 and TRBJ2-3, is as follows: DAMVIQNPRYQVTQFGKPVTLSCSQTLNHNVMYWYQQKSSQAPKLLFHYYDKDFNNEADTPDNFQSRRPNTSFCFLDIRSPGLGDTAMYLCATSRDPPDTQYFGPGTRLTVL.

The V gene is TRBV15, the J gene TRBJ2-1, with D perhaps TRBD1 (6 bases). The germline gives CDR1 LNHNV, CDR2 YYDKDF (reference sequence). This CDR3 contains 13 residues. The V gene lost 5 bases and the J gene lost 7 bases, with 12 bases spanning the gap. For the CDR3, the DNA is TGTGCCACCAGCCCAATCAGGGGTAATGAGCAGTTCTTC. Protein: CATSPIRGNEQFF. Based on the CDR3 plus reference TRBV15 and TRBJ2-1, the full variable domain is DAMVIQNPRYQVTQFGKPVTLSCSQTLNHNVMYWYQQKSSQAPKLLFHYYDKDFNNEADTPDNFQSRRPNTSFCFLDIRSPGLGDTAMYLCATSPIRGNEQFFGPGTRLTVL.

The rearrangement uses TRBV20-1 and TRBJ1-4; perhaps TRBD1 as D (6 bases). CDR1 and CDR2 (germline): DFQATT, SNEGSKA (reference sequence). This CDR3 is built from 14 residues. The V gene lost 3 bases and the J gene lost 5 bases, with 13 bases spanning the gap. CDR3 sequence (DNA): TGCAGTGCTAGGTCGGACAGCCCCAATGAAAAACTGTTTTTT. Translated: CSARSDSPNEKLFF.

The chain uses TRBV4-2 and TRBJ1-3; D unclear. V dropped 1 base and J dropped 0 bases, with 10 bases sitting between them. The CDR3 extends over 16 amino acids. The germline V gene has CDR1 LGHNA and CDR2 YNFKEQ. The CDR3 sequence is CASSQADPSSGNTIYF. For the CDR3, the DNA is TGTGCCAGCAGCCAAGCGGACCCGAGCTCTGGAAACACCATATATTTT.

This clonotype was observed at least ten times. The chain combines TRBV20-1 with TRBJ1-2, with a tentative D call TRBD1 (5 bases). The CDR3 is 13 residues long. The V and J ends lost 6 bases and 8 bases respectively, with 19 bases between them. CDR1 is DFQATT, CDR2 SNEGSKA, per germline (reference sequence). DNA of the CDR3: TGCAGTGCGTACAGACAGTATAACGGGGGCTACACCTTC. Its protein product is CSAYRQYNGGYTF.

The chain carries TRBV4-2 and TRBJ2-1; 8 bases line up with TRBD2. Looked up from germline, CDR1 is LGHNA and CDR2 is YNFKEQ. After removal of 4 bases from V and 5 bases from J, the junction contained 10 bases not matched to a gene. The CDR3 length is 16 residues. DNA of the CDR3: TGTGCCAGCAGCCGAAGGGACGCGGGAGGCCACAATGAGCAGTTCTTC. Protein sequence: CASSRRDAGGHNEQFF.

As to this clonotype: The junction departs from germline at one end; a sequencing error may be responsible. This sequence joins TRBV28 and TRBJ2-3; the D gene could be TRBD1 or TRBD2 (6 bases each). The CDR3 contains 13 residues. Germline values: CDR1 MDHEN, CDR2 SYDVKM. The CDR3 region has the DNA TGTGCCGGCAGTTTTAGGGGGGTGGATACGCAGTATTTT. Its protein is CAGSFRGVDTQYF.

The chain recombines TRBV7-3 with TRBJ2-1, with no clear D. This CDR3 comprises 13 residues. V lost 0 bases and J 9 bases, leaving 9 bases between the germline ends. Looked up from germline, CDR1 is SGHTA and CDR2 is FQGTGA. This chain's CDR3 is CASSLTLVGEQFF. The CDR3 bases are TGTGCCAGCAGCTTAACGTTGGTAGGTGAGCAGTTCTTC.